These 18 T cell receptor beta chains were all obtained from the same sample, sequenced in a study of T cell clones after liver transplantation. The data were produced by immunoSEQ multiplex PCR, yet TCRdb's version contains in-frame clones alone and is incomplete. The table includes 45,000 to 55,000 clones, approximately 84% detected once. Sequencing was performed on CD4+ T cells from blood, taken before liver transplant. All receptors derive from a human donor who received a liver transplant.

The chain links TRBV7-9 to TRBJ2-1, with 9 positions matching TRBD1. The CDR3 totals 12 residues. V shed 1 base and J 12 bases; nucleotides not matched to a gene: 1. Germline loops: CDR1 SEHNR, CDR2 FQNEAQ (reference sequence). CDR3 nucleotide sequence: TGTGCCAGCAGCTTAGAGGACAGGGGGCAGTTCTTC. Encoded protein: CASSLEDRGQFF.

The V and J genes are TRBV6-8 and TRBJ1-4; D call uncertain. V was cut by 0 bases and J by 8 bases, with 13 bases left in between. This CDR3 contains 15 residues. Germline V gene lookup returns CDR1 MNHGY and CDR2 SAAAGT. CDR3 in DNA: TGTGCCAGCAGTTACTCGAGGGCCTCCTCCGAAAAACTGTTTTTT. It translates to CASSYSRASSEKLFF.

This clone was seen once. The chain links TRBV5-4 to TRBJ2-3; D is possibly TRBD1 (6 bases). V dropped 0 bases and J dropped 6 bases, with 8 bases sitting between them. The CDR3 totals 13 residues. CDR1 SGHNT and CDR2 YYREEE come from the germline V gene (reference sequence). DNA of the CDR3: TGTGCCAGCAGCTTGGCCAGGGGCGATACGCAGTATTTT. It codes for CASSLARGDTQYF.

The chain employs TRBV5-1 and TRBJ2-2; D is ambiguous. The length of the CDR3 is 15 residues. Germline lookup yields CDR1 SGHRS and CDR2 YFSETQ. V dropped 0 bases and J dropped 2 bases, with 8 bases sitting between them. DNA of the CDR3: TGCGCCAGCAGCTTGGCGGGCTCCAACACCGGGGAGCTGTTTTTT. Protein: CASSLAGSNTGELFF.

Only one count was recorded for this clone. The genes are TRBV27 and TRBJ2-1, with 7 bases matching TRBD2. CDR1 is MNHEY and CDR2 is SMNVEV in the germline V gene (reference sequence). The CDR3 has 15 amino acids. With V trimmed by 6 bases and J by 4 bases, 9 bases remained unmatched. The CDR3 sequence is CASSLSGTLYNEQFF. For the CDR3, the DNA is TGTGCCAGCAGCCTGAGCGGGACCCTATACAATGAGCAGTTCTTC.

This chain connects TRBV9 to TRBJ2-3, with D possibly being TRBD2 (5 bases). Germline CDR1 SGDLS, CDR2 YYNGEE. V lost 0 bases and J lost 0, with 8 bases in between. This CDR3 is built from 15 residues. This chain's CDR3 is CASSVGEGSTDTQYF. The CDR3 region has the DNA TGTGCCAGCAGCGTAGGAGAGGGAAGCACAGATACGCAGTATTTT.

V gene TRBV25-1 combines with J gene TRBJ2-7, with a possible D match to TRBD1 (5 bases). Germline CDR1 MGHDK, CDR2 SYGVNS. The CDR3 sequence is 13 residues long. V lost 2 bases, J lost 5 bases, and 10 bases lay in between. The CDR3 reads CASSEQGWDEQYF. CDR3 nucleotide sequence: TGTGCCAGCAGTGAACAGGGTTGGGACGAGCAGTACTTC.

The V gene is TRBV14, the J gene TRBJ2-7; no clear D gene. The CDR3 loop spans 16 amino acids. Trimming shortened V by 4 bases and J by 8 bases, and 24 bases separated the two germline ends. Germline assignment: CDR1 SGHDN and CDR2 FVKESK. This CDR3 is CASSLSSLLSKPKQYF. The DNA of the CDR3 is TGTGCCAGCAGCCTCAGTAGTCTCCTCTCCAAACCCAAGCAGTACTTC. Drawing the rest from reference TRBV14 and TRBJ2-7, the complete variable domain is EAGVTQFPSHSVIEKGQTVTLRCDPISGHDNLYWYRRVMGKEIKFLLHFVKESKQDESGMPNNRFLAERTGGTYSTLKVQPAELEDSGVYFCASSLSSLLSKPKQYFGPGTRLTVT.

The chain carries TRBV28 and TRBJ1-2; possibly TRBD1 for D (5 bases). CDR1 MDHEN and CDR2 SYDVKM come from the germline V gene. With 2 bases removed from V and 3 bases from J, the gap between germline ends came to 10 bases. The CDR3 is made up of 14 amino acids. The CDR3 region has the DNA TGTGCCAGCAGTTTAGACGGGGCTGACTATGGCTACACCTTC. Translated: CASSLDGADYGYTF.

The count of this clone is one. CDR3 coding DNA: TGTGCCAGCAGCTTGGACTCGTTATCCATTCAGTACTTC. It translates to CASSLDSLSIQYF. The rearrangement uses TRBV11-3 and TRBJ2-4, with TRBD2 as a possible D gene (5 bases). The V end lost 3 bases, the J end lost 9 bases, and 12 bases lay between the germline ends. The CDR3 spans 13 residues. Germline V CDR1 and CDR2: SGHNT, YENEEA.

This sequence joins TRBV28 and TRBJ2-7; 13 nucleotides agree with TRBD2. The CDR3 runs 14 residues. V lost 7 bases to trimming and J lost 7 bases; unmatched junction nucleotides: 7. Germline lookup yields CDR1 MDHEN and CDR2 SYDVKM. The CDR3 spells CASNGLAGEREQYF. The CDR3, as DNA: TGTGCCAGCAACGGACTAGCGGGAGAGAGAGAGCAGTACTTC.

The chain employs TRBV5-1 and TRBJ2-7; TRBD2 might be the D (5 bases). Between the trimmed V and J ends, which lost 1 base and 0 bases, there was a span of 17 bases. This CDR3 has 17 residues. Germline V gene data show CDR1 as SGHRS and CDR2 as YFSETQ. CDR3 nucleotide sequence: TGCGCCAGCAGCTTGTACGTGAAGCAGACTAACTCCTACGAGCAGTACTTC. Translating it yields CASSLYVKQTNSYEQYF. The whole variable domain, remainder taken from reference TRBV5-1 and TRBJ2-7, is KAGVTQTPRYLIKTRGQQVTLSCSPISGHRSVSWYQQTPGQGLQFLFEYFSETQRNKGNFPGRFSGRQFSNSRSEMNVSTLELGDSALYLCASSLYVKQTNSYEQYFGPGTRLTVT.

This clone showed up just once. The chain employs TRBV2 and TRBJ1-5; 7 bases fit TRBD1. CDR1 is SNHLY and CDR2 is FYNNEI in the germline V gene. The CDR3 extends over 14 amino acids. After removal of 4 bases from V and 4 bases from J, the junction contained 4 bases not matched to a gene. CDR3 bases: TGTGCCAGCAGTGGGACAGGAGGGAATCAGCCCCAGCATTTT. Amino acid sequence: CASSGTGGNQPQHF.

This chain joins TRBV5-8 and TRBJ2-7, with D possibly being TRBD2 (5 bases). Germline CDR1 SGHTS, CDR2 YDEGEE. Trimming cost V 4 bases and J 9 bases, with 20 bases left between them. CDR3 length: 14 amino acids. The CDR3: CASSLLSRSAGQYF. CDR3 coding DNA: TGTGCCAGCAGCCTTCTGTCCAGGAGTGCGGGGCAGTACTTC.

This clone was counted once. The chain is built from TRBV10-3 and TRBJ2-1; 9 nucleotides line up with TRBD2. The CDR3 loop spans 18 amino acids. Germline-derived CDR1 and CDR2 are ENHRY and SYGVKD. V shed 7 bases and J 2 bases; nucleotides not matched to a gene: 15. The DNA for the CDR3 is TGTGCCATCAAGCCGGGGCTAGCGGGGACCGATACCTACAATGAGCAGTTCTTC. Protein product: CAIKPGLAGTDTYNEQFF.

The chain recombines TRBV19 with TRBJ1-1; TRBD1 matches at 10 bases. The CDR3 spans 13 residues. CDR1 is LNHDA, CDR2 SQIVND, per germline (reference sequence). V was pared by 6 bases and J by 9 bases, with 7 bases of the junction left unmatched. CDR3 DNA sequence: TGTGCCAGTAGAGGCCCGGACAGGGGGAAAGCTTTCTTT. It specifies CASRGPDRGKAFF.

This clone was picked up a small number of times. This sequence joins TRBV4-3 and TRBJ2-2; D is unresolved. The CDR3 totals 15 residues. The V end was cut by 0 bases, the J end by 0 bases, with 5 bases between. The germline V gene encodes CDR1 LGHNA and CDR2 YSLEER. This CDR3 is CASSQEPTNTGELFF. CDR3 nucleotide sequence: TGCGCCAGCAGCCAAGAACCAACGAACACCGGGGAGCTGTTTTTT.

The rearrangement joins TRBV19 to TRBJ1-5, with D possibly matching TRBD1 (5 bases). CDR1 is LNHDA, CDR2 SQIVND, per germline (reference sequence). This CDR3 region has 17 residues. Trimming pared 5 bases from V and 4 bases from J, leaving 21 bases between. The CDR3 DNA sequence: TGTGCCAGTAGTCGGGGCCCGGGGTCCGGTAGGAATCAGCCCCAGCATTTT. Translated, it gives CASSRGPGSGRNQPQHF.